The text below deals with one T cell receptor beta chain. Its antigen remains unidentified. No base qualities exist here, and no much larger clone lies one base off it. TCRbeta CDR3 regions were sequenced with the immunoSEQ Assay. After extraction, genomic DNA underwent amplification by bias-controlled multiplex PCR, followed by high-throughput sequencing. For the original study's pipeline: To quantify the absolute abundance of every unique TCRbeta CDR3 region, sequences were collapsed and filtered. T cell fraction was estimated by normalizing TCRbeta template counts to usable DNA, which was measured by amplifying reference genes present in all nucleated cells. Repertoire TCRs were annotated as SARS-CoV-2-specific by exact matching of V gene, CDR3 amino acid sequence and J gene to a known reactive TCR set. The reference SARS-CoV-2 TCR set was derived from MIRA and filtered for enrichment in COVID-19-positive ImmuneCODE repertoires, a step that removed public or cross-reactive TCRs. Drawing on the MIRA antigens, annotated TCRs were analysed further at the level of specific ORF or position within ORF. Breadth was defined as the number of annotated unique rearrangements divided by the total number of unique productive rearrangements, and depth was defined as the summed frequency of the annotated unique rearrangements. TCR breadth was compared between groups using two-sided Wilcoxon rank-sum tests. Drawn from immuneACCESS, this table holds only the in-frame rearrangements with V and J called that TCRdb kept. Clones are partly lost; checked studies trace under half to an unresolved V gene and leave the rest unexplained. V and J calls and clone size are those listed in that table; D and trimming were worked out from the DNA. For this sample there are approximately 300,000 clones; about 82% appear just once. The ten largest make up approximately 2.2% of the sample.

These data are taken from a study of Ad26.COV2.S vaccination and SARS-CoV-2 variants listed by TCRdb under 2021. With regard to the full study: Vaccine-arm donors came from COV1001, a multicentre, randomized, double-blind, placebo-controlled phase I-IIa trial of Ad26.COV2.S in healthy adults. Trial participants were randomized into five groups of five, in which low-dose or high-dose Ad26.COV2.S was given once or twice, or placebo was given on both occasions. Ad26.COV2.S was administered intramuscularly at 5 x 10^10 or 1 x 10^11 viral particles, either as a single shot or as two shots given 56 days apart. A total of around 32 samples were included in the TCR-sequenced set, comprising about 20 Ad26.COV2.S vaccine recipients, 5 placebo recipients and 8 SARS-CoV-2 convalescent individuals. TCRbeta repertoire sequencing served as the tool for gauging how specific and how broad the SARS-CoV-2-reactive T cell receptors were following Ad26.COV2.S vaccination. Investigators did not know the trial group allocation while performing experiments and assessing outcomes.

The CDR3 covers 15 residues, taking in both the cysteine and the phenylalanine. The kept DNA is CDR3 alone, 45 bases in frame from the first base. From the germline V gene, CDR1 is SGDLS and CDR2 is YYNGEE. Trimming at the junction amounts to 4 bases on V and 0 bases on J, and the germline ends lie 11 bases apart. What the study reported, not specific to this receptor: Vaccine and placebo recipients had similar non-spike TCR breadth, a finding consistent with the vaccine containing only spike. The study lacked the statistical power to compare responses across vaccine doses or regimens. It was noted by the authors that total T cell responses may have been underestimated by the TCR breadth and depth analyses. Ad26.COV2.S recipients had higher spike-specific TCR breadth than placebo recipients (P = 0.0014). After vaccination, substantial breadth of spike-specific CD8+ and CD4+ T cell responses was reported.

The treatment or condition label here, explained by the study, means: roughly 19 received Ad26.COV2.S at low or high dose, single or two shots; about 5 received placebo; per-sample allocation not given. For vaccine and placebo recipients, the sequenced repertoires came from samples collected on day 63 after the first injection. Between 29 July and 7 August 2020, Cohort 1b enrolled about 27 adults aged 18-55 years at one site in Boston, USA. Ad26.COV2.S consisted of a replication-incompetent adenovirus type 26 vector by which a prefusion-stabilized SARS-CoV-2 spike protein from the original Wuhan strain was expressed.

The sequence is built from TRBV9 and TRBJ2-4; TRBD2 could be the D gene, as 5 bases match. This TCR was sampled from a person between 18 and 65 years old who received the Ad26.COV2.S COVID-19 vaccine or a placebo. The sample in question was peripheral blood, obtained in a trial of Ad26.COV2.S vaccine versus placebo. In nucleotides, the sequence is TGTGCCAGCAGCCCCCGGGGTTCAGCCAAAAACATTCAGTACTTC. The encoded protein is CASSPRGSAKNIQYF.